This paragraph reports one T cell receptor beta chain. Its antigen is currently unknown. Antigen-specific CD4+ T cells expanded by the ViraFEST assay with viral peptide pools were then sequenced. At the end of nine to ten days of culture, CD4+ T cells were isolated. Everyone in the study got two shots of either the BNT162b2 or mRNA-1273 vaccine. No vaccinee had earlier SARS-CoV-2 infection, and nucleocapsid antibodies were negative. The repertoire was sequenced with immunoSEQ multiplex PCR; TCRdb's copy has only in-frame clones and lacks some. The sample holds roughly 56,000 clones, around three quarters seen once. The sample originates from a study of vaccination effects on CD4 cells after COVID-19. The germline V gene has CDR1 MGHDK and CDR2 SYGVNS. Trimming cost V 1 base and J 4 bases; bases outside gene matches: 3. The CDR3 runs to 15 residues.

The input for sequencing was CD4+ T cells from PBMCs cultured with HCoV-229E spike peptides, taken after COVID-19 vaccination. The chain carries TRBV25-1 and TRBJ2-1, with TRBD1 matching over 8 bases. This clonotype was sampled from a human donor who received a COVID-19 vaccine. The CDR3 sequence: CASSELGQEYNEQFF. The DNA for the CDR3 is TGTGCCAGCAGTGAATTGGGACAGGAGTACAATGAGCAGTTCTTC.